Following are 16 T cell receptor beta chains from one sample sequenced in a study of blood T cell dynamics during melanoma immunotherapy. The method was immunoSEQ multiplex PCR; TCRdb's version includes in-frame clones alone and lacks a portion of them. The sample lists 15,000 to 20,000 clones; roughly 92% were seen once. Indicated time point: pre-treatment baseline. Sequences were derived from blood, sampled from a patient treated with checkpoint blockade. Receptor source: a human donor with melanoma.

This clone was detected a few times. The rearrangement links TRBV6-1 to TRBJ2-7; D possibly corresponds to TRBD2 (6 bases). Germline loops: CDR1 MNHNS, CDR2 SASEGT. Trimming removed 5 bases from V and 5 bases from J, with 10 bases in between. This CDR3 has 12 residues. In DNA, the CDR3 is TGTGCCAGCAGTTCGGGAGTGAACGAGCAGTACTTC. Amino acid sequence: CASSSGVNEQYF.

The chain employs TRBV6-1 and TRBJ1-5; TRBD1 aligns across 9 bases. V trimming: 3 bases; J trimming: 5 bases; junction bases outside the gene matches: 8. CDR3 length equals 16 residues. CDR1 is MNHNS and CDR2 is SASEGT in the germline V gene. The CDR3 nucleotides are TGTGCCAGCAGTGAGAATACAGGGGGCAAGGATCAGCCCCAGCATTTT. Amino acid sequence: CASSENTGGKDQPQHF.

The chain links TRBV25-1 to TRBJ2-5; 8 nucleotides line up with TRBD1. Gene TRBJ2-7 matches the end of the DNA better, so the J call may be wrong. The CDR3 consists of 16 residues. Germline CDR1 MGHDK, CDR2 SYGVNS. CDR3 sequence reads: CASSATRDRRDYEQYF. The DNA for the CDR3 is TGTGCCAGCAGTGCGACCCGGGACAGGAGAGACTACGAGCAGTACTTC.

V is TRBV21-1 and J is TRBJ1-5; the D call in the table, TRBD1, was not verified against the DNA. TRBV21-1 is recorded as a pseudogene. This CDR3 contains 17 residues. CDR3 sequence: CASSTRDRAYSNQPQHF. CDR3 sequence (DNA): TGTGCCAGCAGCACCCGGGACAGGGCATATAGCAATCAGCCCCAGCATTTT.

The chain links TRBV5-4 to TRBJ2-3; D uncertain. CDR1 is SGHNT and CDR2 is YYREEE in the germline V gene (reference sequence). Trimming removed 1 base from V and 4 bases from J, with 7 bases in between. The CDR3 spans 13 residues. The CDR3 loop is CASSLTGADTQYF. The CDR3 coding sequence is TGTGCCAGCAGCTTGACGGGTGCAGATACGCAGTATTTT.

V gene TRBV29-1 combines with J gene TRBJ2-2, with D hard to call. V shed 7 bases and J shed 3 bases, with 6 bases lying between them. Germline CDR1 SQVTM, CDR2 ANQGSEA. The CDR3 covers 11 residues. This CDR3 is CSGWDTGELFF. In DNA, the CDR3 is TGCAGCGGGTGGGACACCGGGGAGCTGTTTTTT.

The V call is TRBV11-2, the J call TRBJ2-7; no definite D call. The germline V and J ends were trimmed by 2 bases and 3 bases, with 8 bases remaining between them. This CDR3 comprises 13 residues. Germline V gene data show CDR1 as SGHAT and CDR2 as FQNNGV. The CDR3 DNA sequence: TGTGCCAGCAGCTTAAGGCTTTACTACGAGCAGTACTTC. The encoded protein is CASSLRLYYEQYF. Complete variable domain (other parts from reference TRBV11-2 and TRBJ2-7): EAGVAQSPRYKIIEKRQSVAFWCNPISGHATLYWYQQILGQGPKLLIQFQNNGVVDDSQLPKDRFSAERLKGVDSTLKIQPAKLEDSAVYLCASSLRLYYEQYFGPGTRLTVT.

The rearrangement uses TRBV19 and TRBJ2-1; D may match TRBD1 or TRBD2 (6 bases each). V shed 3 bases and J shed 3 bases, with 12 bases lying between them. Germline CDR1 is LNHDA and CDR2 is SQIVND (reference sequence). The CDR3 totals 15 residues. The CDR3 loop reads CASSIGGLDYNEQFF. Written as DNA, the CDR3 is TGTGCCAGTAGTATTGGGGGGCTGGACTACAATGAGCAGTTCTTC.

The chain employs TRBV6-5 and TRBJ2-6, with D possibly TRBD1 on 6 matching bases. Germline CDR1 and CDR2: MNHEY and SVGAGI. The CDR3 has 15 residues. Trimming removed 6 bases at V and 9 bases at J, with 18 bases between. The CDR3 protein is CASRDQGIGVNVLTF. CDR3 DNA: TGTGCCAGCAGAGATCAGGGGATAGGTGTCAACGTCCTGACTTTC.

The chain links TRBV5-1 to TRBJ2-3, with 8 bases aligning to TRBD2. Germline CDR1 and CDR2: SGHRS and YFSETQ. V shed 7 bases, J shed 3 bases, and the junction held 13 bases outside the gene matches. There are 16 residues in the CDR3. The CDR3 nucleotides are TGCGCCAGCTCACAAACACCGGGAGGGCCTACAGATACGCAGTATTTT. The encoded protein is CASSQTPGGPTDTQYF.

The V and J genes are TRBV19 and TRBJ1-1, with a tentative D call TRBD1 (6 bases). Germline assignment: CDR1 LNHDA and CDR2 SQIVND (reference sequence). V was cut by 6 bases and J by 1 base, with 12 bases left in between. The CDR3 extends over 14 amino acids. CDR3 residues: CASSITRGNTEAFF. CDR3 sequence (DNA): TGTGCCAGTAGCATAACCAGGGGGAACACTGAAGCTTTCTTT.

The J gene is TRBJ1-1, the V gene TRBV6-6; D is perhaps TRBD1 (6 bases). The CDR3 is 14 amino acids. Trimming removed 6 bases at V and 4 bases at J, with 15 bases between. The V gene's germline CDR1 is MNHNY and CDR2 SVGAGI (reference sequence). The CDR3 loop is CASSPGTWVTEAFF. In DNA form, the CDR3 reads TGTGCCAGCAGCCCCGGGACATGGGTCACTGAAGCTTTCTTT.

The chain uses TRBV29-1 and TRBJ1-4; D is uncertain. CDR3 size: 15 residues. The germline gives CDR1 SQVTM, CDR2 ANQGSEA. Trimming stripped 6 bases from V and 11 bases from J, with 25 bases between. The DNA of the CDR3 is TGCAGCGTCCGGAAAAATCCCGACTTCGCGGGGAAACTGTTTTTT. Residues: CSVRKNPDFAGKLFF. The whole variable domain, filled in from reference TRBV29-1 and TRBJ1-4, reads SAVISQKPSRDICQRGTSLTIQCQVDSQVTMMFWYRQQPGQSLTLIATANQGSEATYESGFVIDKFPISRPNLTFSTLTVSNMSPEDSSIYLCSVRKNPDFAGKLFFGSGTQLSVL.

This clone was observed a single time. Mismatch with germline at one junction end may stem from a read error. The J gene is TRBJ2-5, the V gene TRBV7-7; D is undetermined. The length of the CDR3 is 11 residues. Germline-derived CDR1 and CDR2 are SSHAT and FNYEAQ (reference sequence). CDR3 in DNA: TGTGCTAGCAGCTCCCAAGAGACCCAGTACTTC. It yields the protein CASSSQETQYF.

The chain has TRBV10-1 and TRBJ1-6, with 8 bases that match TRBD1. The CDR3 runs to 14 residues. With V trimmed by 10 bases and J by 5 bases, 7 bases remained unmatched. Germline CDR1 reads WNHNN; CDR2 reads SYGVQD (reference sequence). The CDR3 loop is CAKRTGRNNSPLHF. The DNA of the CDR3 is TGCGCCAAAAGGACAGGGAGAAATAATTCACCCCTCCACTTT.

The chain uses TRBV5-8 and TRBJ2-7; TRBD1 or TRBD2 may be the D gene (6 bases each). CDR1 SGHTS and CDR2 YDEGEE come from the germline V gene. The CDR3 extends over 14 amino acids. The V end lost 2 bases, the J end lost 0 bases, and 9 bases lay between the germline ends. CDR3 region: CASSLPGASYEQYF. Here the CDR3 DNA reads TGTGCCAGCAGCTTACCGGGGGCCTCCTACGAGCAGTACTTC.